A single sample gave rise to the 14 T cell receptor beta chains below, sequenced in a study of PD-1 blockade in classical Hodgkin lymphoma. Only in-frame clones appear in the TCRdb table, and some are missing; sequencing was by immunoSEQ multiplex PCR. Of approximately 65,000 clones detected, roughly 92% appear once; the ten largest clones hold around 8%. The time point denotes: cycle 4 day 1 (C4D1), after more than five weeks of nivolumab. The patients all showed relapse after autologous stem cell transplantation, while their brentuximab vedotin exposure varied. The sequencing used peripheral blood mononuclear cells (PBMCs), collected before the fourth cycle of nivolumab. These receptors originate from a human donor with classical Hodgkin lymphoma.

The V gene is TRBV6-6, the J gene TRBJ1-1; 10 bases are a match to TRBD1. Per the germline V gene, CDR1 is MNHNY and CDR2 is SVGAGI (reference sequence). The CDR3 has 15 amino acids. Trimming removed 6 bases from V and 5 bases from J; junction bases left unmatched: 9. The CDR3 DNA reads as TGTGCCAGCAGAGACCGACAGGGGGCTGAAACTGAAGCTTTCTTT. Its translation: CASRDRQGAETEAFF.

This chain joins TRBV7-9 and TRBJ2-7; 7 bases line up with TRBD2. After removal of 0 bases from V and 4 bases from J, the junction contained 6 bases not matched to a gene. CDR3 length: 15 amino acids. Per germline, CDR1 SEHNR and CDR2 FQNEAQ (reference sequence). CDR3 bases: TGTGCCAGCAGCTTAGCGGGAGGGGCTGGGTACGAGCAGTACTTC. Its protein product is CASSLAGGAGYEQYF.

The chain links TRBV29-1 to TRBJ1-1; no clear D. Germline lookup yields CDR1 SQVTM and CDR2 ANQGSEA. The CDR3 runs 14 residues. V lost 2 bases, J lost 1 base, and 11 bases lay in between. This CDR3 is CSVEFAQSNTEAFF. CDR3 coding DNA: TGCAGCGTTGAATTCGCACAGTCGAACACTGAAGCTTTCTTT.

V is TRBV6-1 and J is TRBJ2-2; 9 bases line up with TRBD2. Per the germline V gene, CDR1 is MNHNS and CDR2 is SASEGT. This CDR3 spans 15 amino acids. J was trimmed by 7 bases and V by 1 base; bases with no gene match: 4. The CDR3: CASSEVAGDVGELFF. CDR3 in DNA: TGTGCCAGCAGTGAAGTAGCGGGAGACGTCGGGGAGCTGTTTTTT.

The CDR3 protein is CASSLMGTDTQYF. The CDR3 DNA sequence: TGTGCCAGCAGTTTAATGGGTACAGATACGCAGTATTTT. The rearrangement uses TRBV27 and TRBJ2-3; D gene uncertain. Germline V gene data show CDR1 as MNHEY and CDR2 as SMNVEV (reference sequence). The CDR3 covers 13 residues. Trimming removed 2 bases from V and 3 bases from J, with 6 bases in between.

The chain couples TRBV25-1 to TRBJ2-4, with D tentatively TRBD1 (6 bases). The CDR3 has 13 amino acids. Trimming removed 8 bases at V and 3 bases at J, with 11 bases between. CDR1 is MGHDK, CDR2 SYGVNS, per germline. The CDR3 DNA sequence: TGTGCCAGCGAACAGGGAAACAAAAACATTCAGTACTTC. This gives the protein CASEQGNKNIQYF.

This clone has more than one count but fewer than ten. The rearrangement links TRBV5-1 to TRBJ1-6, with D unclear. Trimming took 5 bases from V and 0 from J, leaving 12 bases between them. Germline CDR1 reads SGHRS; CDR2 reads YFSETQ. This CDR3 has 16 residues. The CDR3 sequence is CASRDPSSSYNSPLHF. CDR3 nucleotides: TGCGCCAGCAGGGATCCGTCGAGCTCCTATAATTCACCCCTCCACTTT.

V usage is TRBV6-1 and J usage is TRBJ1-3; D is ambiguous. The CDR3 contains 13 residues. Germline V lookup: CDR1 MNHNS, CDR2 SASEGT. Trimming cost V 7 bases and J 3 bases, with 10 bases left between them. CDR3 in amino acids: CASMLGLGNTIYF. The CDR3 DNA is TGTGCCAGCATGTTGGGCCTTGGAAACACCATATATTTT.

The chain couples TRBV9 to TRBJ2-7; D not certain. The ends were cut back, 0 bases at V and 5 bases at J, with 12 bases in the middle. The CDR3 has 14 residues. CDR1 is SGDLS, CDR2 YYNGEE, per germline. The CDR3: CASSVGLSRDEQYF. CDR3 DNA sequence: TGTGCCAGCAGCGTAGGTTTATCCCGGGACGAGCAGTACTTC.

This chain joins TRBV6-6 and TRBJ2-1, with 9 bases fitting TRBD2. Per germline, CDR1 MNHNY and CDR2 SVGAGI (reference sequence). The ends lost 0 bases at V and 7 bases at J; junction bases unmatched: 7. This CDR3 spans 16 amino acids. CDR3 residues: CASSYSRLAGINEQFF. The CDR3 DNA is TGTGCCAGCAGTTACTCGCGGCTAGCGGGGATAAATGAGCAGTTCTTC.

The rearrangement uses TRBV4-1 and TRBJ2-7; D is uncertain. From germline, CDR1 is MGHRA and CDR2 YSYEKL. Trimming removed 5 bases from V and 2 bases from J, with 4 bases in between. CDR3 length equals 11 residues. CDR3 amino acids: CASSSTYEQYF. The CDR3 DNA follows: TGCGCCAGCAGCTCGACCTACGAGCAGTACTTC.

The CDR3 bases are TGTGCCAGCAGTTTCGGACCGAACCAAGAGACCCAGTACTTC. It translates to CASSFGPNQETQYF. The V and J genes are TRBV7-9 and TRBJ2-5; D is unclear. Germline V lookup: CDR1 SEHNR, CDR2 FQNEAQ (reference sequence). Trimming took off 6 bases at V and 0 bases at J, with 11 bases between the two ends. There are 14 residues in the CDR3.

The chain recombines TRBV5-4 with TRBJ2-7; TRBD2 matches 8 bases. The CDR3 consists of 15 residues. From germline, CDR1 is SGHNT and CDR2 YYREEE (reference sequence). The trim removed 0 bases at V and 5 bases at J, leaving 7 bases unmatched. CDR3 loop: CASSLGWREVHEQYF. In DNA form, the CDR3 reads TGTGCCAGCAGCTTGGGGTGGCGGGAGGTCCACGAGCAGTACTTC.

The chain couples TRBV10-3 to TRBJ2-3, with 8 bases aligning to TRBD2. Trimming at V came to 1 base and at J to 4 bases, leaving 7 bases not matched to a gene. The CDR3 is 16 amino acids. Per germline, CDR1 ENHRY and CDR2 SYGVKD. CDR3 sequence (DNA): TGTGCCATCAGTGAGTTCGGGGGGGAGGCTGCAGATACGCAGTATTTT. It translates to CAISEFGGEAADTQYF.